Sequencing of this TCR beta chain was carried out in a study of cytomegalovirus exposure and HLA in healthy donors. The CDR3 extends over 15 amino acids. Germline V lookup: CDR1 SGHAT, CDR2 FQNNGV. Trimming removed 11 bases from V and 0 bases from J; junction bases left unmatched: 13. Primers included in the PCR were 60 Vbeta and 13 Jbeta primers. TCRdb's copy holds only in-frame clones and misses some; the assay was immunoSEQ multiplex PCR. The sample has 150,000 or so clones; about 80% are singletons. The TCR originated in a man younger than 40 in good health and CMV-seropositive. V is TRBV11-2 and J is TRBJ2-7; TRBD1 matches at 7 bases. Sequenced input: PBMCs. The CDR3 loop reads CASCRGSGDSYEQYF. For the CDR3, the DNA is TGTGCCTCGTGCAGGGGGAGTGGGGACTCCTACGAGCAGTACTTC.